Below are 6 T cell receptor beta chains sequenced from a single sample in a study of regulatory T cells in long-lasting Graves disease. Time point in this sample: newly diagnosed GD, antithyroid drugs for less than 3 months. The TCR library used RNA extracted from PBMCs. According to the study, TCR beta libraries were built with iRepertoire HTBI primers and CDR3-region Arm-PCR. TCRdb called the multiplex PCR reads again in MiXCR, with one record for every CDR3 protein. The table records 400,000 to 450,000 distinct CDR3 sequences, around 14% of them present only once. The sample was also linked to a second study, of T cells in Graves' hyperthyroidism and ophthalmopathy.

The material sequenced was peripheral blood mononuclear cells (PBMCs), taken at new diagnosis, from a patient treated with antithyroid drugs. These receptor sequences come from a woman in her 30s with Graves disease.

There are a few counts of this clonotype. The CDR3 loop reads CSVVGGDNYGYTF. The CDR3 DNA follows: TGCAGCGTTGTAGGGGGGGATAACTATGGCTACACCTTC. J is TRBJ1-2 and V is TRBV29-1, with a weak D call TRBD1 (6 bases). The CDR3 runs to 13 residues. V lost 4 bases to trimming and J lost 1 base, with 10 bases between them. Germline V lookup: CDR1 SQVTM, CDR2 ANQGSEA.

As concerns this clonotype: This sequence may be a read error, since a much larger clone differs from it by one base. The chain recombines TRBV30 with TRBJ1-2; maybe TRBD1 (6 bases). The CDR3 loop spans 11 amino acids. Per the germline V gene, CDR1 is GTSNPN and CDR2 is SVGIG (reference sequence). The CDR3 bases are TGTCCCTGGACAGAAGGTTATGGCTACACCTTC. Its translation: CPWTEGYGYTF.

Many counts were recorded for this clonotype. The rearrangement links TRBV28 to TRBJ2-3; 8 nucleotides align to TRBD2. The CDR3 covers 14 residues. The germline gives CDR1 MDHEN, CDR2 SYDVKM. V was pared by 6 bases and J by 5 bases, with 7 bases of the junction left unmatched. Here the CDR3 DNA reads TGTGCCAGCAGCCGTAGCGGGAAGATAGATACGCAGTATTTT. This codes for CASSRSGKIDTQYF.

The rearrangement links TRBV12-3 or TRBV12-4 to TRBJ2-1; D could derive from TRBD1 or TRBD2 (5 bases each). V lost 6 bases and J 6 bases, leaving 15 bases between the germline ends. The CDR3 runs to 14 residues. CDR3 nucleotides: TGTGCCAGCAGCCGTCCCGGGACCGGCAATGAGCAGTTCTTC. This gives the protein CASSRPGTGNEQFF.

CDR3 residues: CATSRDRDRYNSPLHF. In nucleotides, the CDR3 is TGTGCCACCAGCAGAGACCGGGACAGATATAATTCACCCCTCCACTTT. The rearrangement links TRBV15 to TRBJ1-6; 7 nucleotides align to TRBD1. Unmatched junction bases numbered 3, after V lost 0 bases and J lost 4 bases. Germline V gene sequence: CDR1 LNHNV, CDR2 YYDKDF (reference sequence). The CDR3 is made up of 16 amino acids.

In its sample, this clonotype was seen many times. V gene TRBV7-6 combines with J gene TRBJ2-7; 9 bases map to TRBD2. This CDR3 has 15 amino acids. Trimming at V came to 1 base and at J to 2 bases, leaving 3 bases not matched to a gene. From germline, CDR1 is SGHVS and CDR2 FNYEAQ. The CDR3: CASSLEASGAYEQYF. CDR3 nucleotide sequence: TGTGCCAGCAGCTTAGAGGCTAGCGGGGCCTACGAGCAGTACTTC.